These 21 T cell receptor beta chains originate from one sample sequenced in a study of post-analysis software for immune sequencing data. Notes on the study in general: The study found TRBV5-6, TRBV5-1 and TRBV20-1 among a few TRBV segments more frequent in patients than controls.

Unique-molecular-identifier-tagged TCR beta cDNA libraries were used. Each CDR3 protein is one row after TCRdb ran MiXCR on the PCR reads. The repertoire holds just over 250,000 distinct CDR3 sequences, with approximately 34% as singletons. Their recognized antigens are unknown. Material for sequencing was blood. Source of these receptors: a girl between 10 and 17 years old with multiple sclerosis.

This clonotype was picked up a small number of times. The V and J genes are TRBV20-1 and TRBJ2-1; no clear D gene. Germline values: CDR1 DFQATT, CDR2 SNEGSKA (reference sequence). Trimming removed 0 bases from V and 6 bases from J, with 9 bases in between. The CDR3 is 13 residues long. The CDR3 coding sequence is TGCAGTGCTAGAGATCTGGCTAGCAATGAGCAGTTCTTC. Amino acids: CSARDLASNEQFF.

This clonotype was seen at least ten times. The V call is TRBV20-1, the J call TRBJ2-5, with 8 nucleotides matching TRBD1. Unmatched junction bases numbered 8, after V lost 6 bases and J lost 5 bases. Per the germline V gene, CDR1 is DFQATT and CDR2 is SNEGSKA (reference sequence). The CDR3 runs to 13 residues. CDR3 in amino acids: CSAQGTGGETQYF. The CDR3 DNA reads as TGCAGTGCCCAAGGGACAGGAGGGGAGACCCAGTACTTC.

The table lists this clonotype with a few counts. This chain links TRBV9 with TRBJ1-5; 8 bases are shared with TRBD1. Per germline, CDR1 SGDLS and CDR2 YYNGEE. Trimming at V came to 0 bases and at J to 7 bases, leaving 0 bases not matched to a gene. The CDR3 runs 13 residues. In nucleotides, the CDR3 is TGTGCCAGCAGCGTAGGGACAGGGCAGCCCCAGCATTTT. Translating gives CASSVGTGQPQHF.

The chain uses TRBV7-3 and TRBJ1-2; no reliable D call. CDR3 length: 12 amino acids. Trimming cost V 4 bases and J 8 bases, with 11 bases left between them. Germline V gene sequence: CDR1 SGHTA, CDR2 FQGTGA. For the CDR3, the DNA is TGTGCCAGCAGCTCCGGACCCGGGGGCTACACCTTC. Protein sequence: CASSSGPGGYTF.

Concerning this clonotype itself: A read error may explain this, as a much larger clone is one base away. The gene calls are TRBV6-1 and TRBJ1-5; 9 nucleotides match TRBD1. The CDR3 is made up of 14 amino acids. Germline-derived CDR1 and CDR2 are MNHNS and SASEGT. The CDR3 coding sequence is TGTGCCAGCAGTGGGACAGGGGAGAATCGGCCCCAGCATTTT. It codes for CASSGTGENRPQHF.

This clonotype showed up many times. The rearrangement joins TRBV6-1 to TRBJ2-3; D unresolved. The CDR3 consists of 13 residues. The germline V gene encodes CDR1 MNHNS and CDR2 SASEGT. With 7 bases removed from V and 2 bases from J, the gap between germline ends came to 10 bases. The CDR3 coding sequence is TGTGCCAGCACGCCTAGTTTCACAGATACGCAGTATTTT. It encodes CASTPSFTDTQYF.

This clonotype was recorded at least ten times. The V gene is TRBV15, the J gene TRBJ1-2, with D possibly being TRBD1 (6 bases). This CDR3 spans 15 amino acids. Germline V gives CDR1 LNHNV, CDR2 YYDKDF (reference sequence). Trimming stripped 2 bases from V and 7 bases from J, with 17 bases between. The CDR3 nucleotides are TGTGCCACCAGCAGATCCACCGCGGGGGCAGGTGGCTACACCTTC. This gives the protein CATSRSTAGAGGYTF. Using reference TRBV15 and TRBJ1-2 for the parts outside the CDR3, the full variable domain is DAMVIQNPRYQVTQFGKPVTLSCSQTLNHNVMYWYQQKSSQAPKLLFHYYDKDFNNEADTPDNFQSRRPNTSFCFLDIRSPGLGDTAMYLCATSRSTAGAGGYTFGSGTRLTVV.

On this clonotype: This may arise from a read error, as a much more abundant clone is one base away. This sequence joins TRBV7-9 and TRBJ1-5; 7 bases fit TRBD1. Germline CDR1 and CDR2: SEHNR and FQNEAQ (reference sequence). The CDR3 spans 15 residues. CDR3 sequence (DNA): TGTGCCAGCAGCTCAACGGGACAGCTAAATCAGGCCCAGCATTTT. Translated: CASSSTGQLNQAQHF.

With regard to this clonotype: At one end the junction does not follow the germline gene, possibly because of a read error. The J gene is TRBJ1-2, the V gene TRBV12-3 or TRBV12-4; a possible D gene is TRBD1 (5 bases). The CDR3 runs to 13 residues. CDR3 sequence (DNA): TGTGCCGGCAGTTTAGGGACCGCGGCCGGCTACACCTTC. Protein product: CAGSLGTAAGYTF.

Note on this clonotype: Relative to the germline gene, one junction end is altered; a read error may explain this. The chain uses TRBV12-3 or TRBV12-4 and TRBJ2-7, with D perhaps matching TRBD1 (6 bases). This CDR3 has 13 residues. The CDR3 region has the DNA TGCGCCAGCAGTTTCCAGGGGCTGGAGACCCTGTACTTC. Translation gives CASSFQGLETLYF.

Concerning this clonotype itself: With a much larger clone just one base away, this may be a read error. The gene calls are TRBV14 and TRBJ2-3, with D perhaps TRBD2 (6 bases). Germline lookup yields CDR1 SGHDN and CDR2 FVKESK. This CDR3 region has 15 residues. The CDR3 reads CASSQGGASTDAQYF. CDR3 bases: TGTGCCAGCAGCCAAGGCGGGGCTAGCACAGATGCGCAGTATTTT.

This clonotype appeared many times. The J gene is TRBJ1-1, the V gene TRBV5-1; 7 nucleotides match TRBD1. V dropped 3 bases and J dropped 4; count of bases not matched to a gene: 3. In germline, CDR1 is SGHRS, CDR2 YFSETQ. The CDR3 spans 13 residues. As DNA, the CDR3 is TGCGCCAGCAGCTATAGACAGGGCACTGAAGCTTTCTTT. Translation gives CASSYRQGTEAFF.

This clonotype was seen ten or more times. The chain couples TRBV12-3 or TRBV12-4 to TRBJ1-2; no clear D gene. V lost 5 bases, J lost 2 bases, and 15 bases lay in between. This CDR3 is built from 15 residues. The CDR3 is CASSLAGVINYGYTF. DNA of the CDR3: TGTGCCAGCAGTCTGGCGGGCGTGATCAACTATGGCTACACCTTC.

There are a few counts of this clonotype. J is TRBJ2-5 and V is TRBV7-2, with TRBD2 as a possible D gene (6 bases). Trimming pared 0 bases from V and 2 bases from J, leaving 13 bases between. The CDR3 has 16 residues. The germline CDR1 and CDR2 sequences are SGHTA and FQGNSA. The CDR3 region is CASSLARGITQETQYF. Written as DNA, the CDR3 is TGTGCCAGCAGCTTAGCGCGGGGAATTACTCAAGAGACCCAGTACTTC.

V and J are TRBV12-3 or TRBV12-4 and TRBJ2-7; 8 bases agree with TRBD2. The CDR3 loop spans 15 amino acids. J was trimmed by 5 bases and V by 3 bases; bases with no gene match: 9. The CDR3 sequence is CASSFFSGGVDEQYF. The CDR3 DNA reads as TGTGCCAGCAGTTTCTTTTCGGGGGGGGTCGACGAGCAGTACTTC.

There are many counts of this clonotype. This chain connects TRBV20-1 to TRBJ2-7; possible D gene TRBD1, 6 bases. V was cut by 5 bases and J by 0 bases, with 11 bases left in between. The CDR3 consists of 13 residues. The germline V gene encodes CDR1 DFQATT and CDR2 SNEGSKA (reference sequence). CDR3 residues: CSALDRSSYEQYF. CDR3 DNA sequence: TGCAGTGCTCTCGACAGGAGCTCCTACGAGCAGTACTTC.

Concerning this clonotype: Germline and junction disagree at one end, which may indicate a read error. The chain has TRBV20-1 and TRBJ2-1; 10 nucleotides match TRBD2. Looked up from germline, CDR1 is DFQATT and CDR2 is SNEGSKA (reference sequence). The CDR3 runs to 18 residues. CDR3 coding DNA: TGCAGTGCTAGATCGCTAGCGGGGGTCCCAAGCTCCTACAATGGGCAGTTCTTC. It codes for CSARSLAGVPSSYNGQFF.

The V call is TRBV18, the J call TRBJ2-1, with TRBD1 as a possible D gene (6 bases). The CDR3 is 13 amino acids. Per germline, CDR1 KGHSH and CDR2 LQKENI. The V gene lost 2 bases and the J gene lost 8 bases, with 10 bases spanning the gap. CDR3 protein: CASSPRGIDEQFF. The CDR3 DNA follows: TGTGCCAGCTCACCAAGGGGGATCGATGAGCAGTTCTTC.

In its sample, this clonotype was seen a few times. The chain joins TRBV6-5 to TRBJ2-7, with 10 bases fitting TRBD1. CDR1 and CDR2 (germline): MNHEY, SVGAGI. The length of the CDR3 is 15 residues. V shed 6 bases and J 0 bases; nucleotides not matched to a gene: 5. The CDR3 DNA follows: TGTGCCAGCAGCCGGGGACAGGGGAGCTCCTACGAGCAGTACTTC. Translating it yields CASSRGQGSSYEQYF.

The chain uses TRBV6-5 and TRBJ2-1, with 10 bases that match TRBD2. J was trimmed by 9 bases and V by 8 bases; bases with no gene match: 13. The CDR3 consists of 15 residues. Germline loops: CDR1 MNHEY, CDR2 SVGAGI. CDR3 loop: CASRVAGGAEGEQFF. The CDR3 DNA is TGTGCCAGCCGTGTAGCGGGAGGAGCGGAGGGTGAGCAGTTCTTC.

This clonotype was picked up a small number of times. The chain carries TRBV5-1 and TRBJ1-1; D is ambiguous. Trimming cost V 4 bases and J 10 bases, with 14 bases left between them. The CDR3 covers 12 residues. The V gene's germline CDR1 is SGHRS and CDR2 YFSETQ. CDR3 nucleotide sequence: TGCGCCAGCAGCCTAAGTACCGAGGGAGCTTTCTTT. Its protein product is CASSLSTEGAFF. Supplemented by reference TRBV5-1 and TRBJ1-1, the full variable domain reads KAGVTQTPRYLIKTRGQQVTLSCSPISGHRSVSWYQQTPGQGLQFLFEYFSETQRNKGNFPGRFSGRQFSNSRSEMNVSTLELGDSALYLCASSLSTEGAFFGQGTRLTVV.